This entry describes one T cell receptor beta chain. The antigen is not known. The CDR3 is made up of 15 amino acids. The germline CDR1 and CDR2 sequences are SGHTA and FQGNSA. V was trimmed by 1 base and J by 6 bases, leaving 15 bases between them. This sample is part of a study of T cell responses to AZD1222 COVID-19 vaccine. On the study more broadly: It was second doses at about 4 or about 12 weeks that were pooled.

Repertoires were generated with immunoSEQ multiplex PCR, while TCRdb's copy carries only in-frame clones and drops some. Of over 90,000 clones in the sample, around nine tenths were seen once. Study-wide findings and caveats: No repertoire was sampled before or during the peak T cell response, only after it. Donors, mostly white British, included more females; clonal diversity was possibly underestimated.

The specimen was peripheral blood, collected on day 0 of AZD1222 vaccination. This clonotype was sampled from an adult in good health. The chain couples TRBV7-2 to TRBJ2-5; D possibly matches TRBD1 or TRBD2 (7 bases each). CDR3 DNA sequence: TGTGCCAGCAGCTTAGGGGGAGGGGGCAAAAAGACCCAGTACTTC. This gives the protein CASSLGGGGKKTQYF.